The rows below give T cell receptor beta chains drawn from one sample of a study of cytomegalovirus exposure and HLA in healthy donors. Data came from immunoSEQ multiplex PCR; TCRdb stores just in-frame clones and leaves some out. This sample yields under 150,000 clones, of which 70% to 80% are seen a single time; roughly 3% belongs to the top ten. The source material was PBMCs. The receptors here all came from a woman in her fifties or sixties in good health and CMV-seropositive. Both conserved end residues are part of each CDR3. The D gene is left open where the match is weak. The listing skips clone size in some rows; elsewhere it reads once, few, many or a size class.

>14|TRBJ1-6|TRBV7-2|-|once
TGTGCCAGCAGCCCACAGGCCGGTAATTCACCCCTCCACTTT
CASSPQAGNSPLHF
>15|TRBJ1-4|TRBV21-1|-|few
TGTGCCAGCAGCAAAGCGACAGGGGGCAGAGAAAAACTGTTTTTT
CASSKATGGREKLFF
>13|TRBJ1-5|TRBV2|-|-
TGTGCCAGCAGTACACAGGGTACTCAGCCCCAGCATTTT
CASSTQGTQPQHF
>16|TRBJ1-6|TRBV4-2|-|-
TGTGCCAGCAGCCAAGATGCGGGCTCCTATAATTCACCCCTCCACTTT
CASSQDAGSYNSPLHF
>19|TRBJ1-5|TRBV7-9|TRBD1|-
TGTGCCAGCAGCTTAACACCGGGACAGGGTAAAGAGGCCGGTCAGCCCCAGCATTTT
CASSLTPGQGKEAGQPQHF
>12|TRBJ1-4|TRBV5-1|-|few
TGCGCCAGCAGCCGCCAGAATGAAAAACTGTTTTTT
CASSRQNEKLFF
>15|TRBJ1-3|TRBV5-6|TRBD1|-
TGTGCCAGCAGCTCTCTACAGGGGGATAGAAACACCATATATTTT
CASSSLQGDRNTIYF
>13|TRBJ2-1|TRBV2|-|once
TGTGCCAGCAGTGAACCGGGTGTGGATGAGCAGTTCTTC
CASSEPGVDEQFF
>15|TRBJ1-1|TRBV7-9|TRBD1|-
TGTGCCAGCAGCTTAGCCCAAGAAGGGGGCCGGAAAGCTTTCTTT
CASSLAQEGGRKAFF
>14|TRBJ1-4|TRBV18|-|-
TGTGCCAGCTCACTCCCTTCTAGTAATGAAAAACTGTTTTTT
CASSLPSSNEKLFF
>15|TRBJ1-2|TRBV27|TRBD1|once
TGTGCCAGCAGTTTAGGCCGGGGACAGGTGGGTGGCTACACCTTC
CASSLGRGQVGGYTF
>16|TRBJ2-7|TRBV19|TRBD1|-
TGTGCCAGTAGGGGACAGGGGCTAAAGAGCTCCTACGAGCAGTACTTC
CASRGQGLKSSYEQYF
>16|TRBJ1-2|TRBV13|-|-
TGTGCCAGCAGCTTACGGGGGGATCCGGGTGACTATGGCTACACCTTC
CASSLRGDPGDYGYTF
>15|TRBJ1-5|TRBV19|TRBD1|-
TGTGCCAGTAGTACTCGGGACAGGGGGCTTCAGCCCCAGCATTTT
CASSTRDRGLQPQHF
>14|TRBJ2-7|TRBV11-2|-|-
TGTGCCAGCAGCTTAAGGCAGAGAGGCTACGAGCAGTACTTC
CASSLRQRGYEQYF
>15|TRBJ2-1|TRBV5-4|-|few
TGTGCCAGCAGCGACCCTTGGGGATCGGGAGATGAGCAGTTCTTC
CASSDPWGSGDEQFF
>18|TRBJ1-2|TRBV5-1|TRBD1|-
TGCGCCAGCAGCCCAGTCCCGGGACAGGGGCCAGGCTACTATGGCTACACCTTC
CASSPVPGQGPGYYGYTF
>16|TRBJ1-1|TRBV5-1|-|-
TGCGCCAGCACCCCGCGGGCGGGGGGCGGGTACACTGAAGCTTTCTTT
CASTPRAGGGYTEAFF
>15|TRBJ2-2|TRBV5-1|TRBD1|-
TGCGCCAGCAACCCCGGGACAGTGAACACCGGGGAGCTGTTTTTT
CASNPGTVNTGELFF
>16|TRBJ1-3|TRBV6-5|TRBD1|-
TGTGCCAGCAGTTACACGGACAGGGTTAGTGGAAACACCATATATTTT
CASSYTDRVSGNTIYF
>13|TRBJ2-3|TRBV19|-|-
TGTGCCAGTAGTATCTGGAGTGATAATACGCAGTATTTT
CASSIWSDNTQYF
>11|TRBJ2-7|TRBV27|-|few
TGTGCCGTTAGCGGCGTCTACGAGCAGTACTTC
CAVSGVYEQYF
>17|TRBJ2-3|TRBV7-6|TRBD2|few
TGTGCCAGCAGCCCTGGACTAGCGGGGACCAGCACAGATACGCAGTATTTT
CASSPGLAGTSTDTQYF
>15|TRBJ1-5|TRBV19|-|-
TGTGCCAGTAGTATTAAAAGAGGTGGCAATCAGCCCCAGCATTTT
CASSIKRGGNQPQHF
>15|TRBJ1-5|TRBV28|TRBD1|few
TGTGCCAGCAGGATACAGGGGTTCGGAGATCAGCCCCAGCATTTT
CASRIQGFGDQPQHF
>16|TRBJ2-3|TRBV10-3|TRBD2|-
TGTGCCATCAGTGAGCCTAGCGGGGGCAAAACAGATACGCAGTATTTT
CAISEPSGGKTDTQYF
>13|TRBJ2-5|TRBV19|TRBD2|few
TGTGCCAGTAGCAACGCGGGGGGAGAGACCCAGTACTTC
CASSNAGGETQYF
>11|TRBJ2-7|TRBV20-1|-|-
TGCAGTGCAGGGGCGGCCTACGAGCAGTACTTC
CSAGAAYEQYF
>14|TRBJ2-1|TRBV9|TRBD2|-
TGTGCCAGCAGCCCACGACCCTCGGGGGGGGAGCAGTTCTTC
CASSPRPSGGEQFF
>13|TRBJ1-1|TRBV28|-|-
TGTGCCAGCAGTTTGAGGTGGAACACTGAAGCTTTCTTT
CASSLRWNTEAFF
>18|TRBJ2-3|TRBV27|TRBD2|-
TGTGCCAGCAGTCCAAGACTAGCGGGGGGGCCGGGGACAGATACGCAGTATTTT
CASSPRLAGGPGTDTQYF
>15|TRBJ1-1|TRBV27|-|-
TGTGCCAGCAGTTTATCGCCAGGAACTAACACTGAAGCTTTCTTT
CASSLSPGTNTEAFF
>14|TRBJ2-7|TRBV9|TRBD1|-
TGTGCCAGCAGCGTTGGACAGGGTGGGTACGAGCAGTACTTC
CASSVGQGGYEQYF
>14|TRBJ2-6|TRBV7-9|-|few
TGTGCCAGCAGGGCAGGGTCTGGGGCCAACGTCCTGACTTTC
CASRAGSGANVLTF
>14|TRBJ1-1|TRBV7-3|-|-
TGTGCCAGCAGCCCGAACACGCTGAACACTGAAGCTTTCTTT
CASSPNTLNTEAFF
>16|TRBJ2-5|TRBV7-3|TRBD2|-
TGTGCCAGCAGCTTAACCGGGACTAGCGGGCAAGAGACCCAGTACTTC
CASSLTGTSGQETQYF
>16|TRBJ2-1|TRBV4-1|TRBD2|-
TGCGCCAGCAGCCAAGAATCTAGCGGGGGTCGAAATGAGCAGTTCTTC
CASSQESSGGRNEQFF
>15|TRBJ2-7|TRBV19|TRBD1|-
TGTGCCAGTAGTTCCGTGGGACAGGGGGCTGGCGAGCAGTACTTC
CASSSVGQGAGEQYF
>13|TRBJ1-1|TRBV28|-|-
TGTGCCAGCCCCCCGAGGCTAGGCACTGAAGCTTTCTTT
CASPPRLGTEAFF
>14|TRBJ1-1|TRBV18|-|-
TGTGCCAGCTCTCTCGGCTCAGGGAACACTGAAGCTTTCTTT
CASSLGSGNTEAFF
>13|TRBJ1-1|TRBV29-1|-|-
TGCAGCGGCGGCCCGGGTATGAACACTGAAGCTTTCTTT
CSGGPGMNTEAFF
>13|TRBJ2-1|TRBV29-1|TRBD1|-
TGCAGCGGGGACAGGGCCTTACACAATGAGCAGTTCTTC
CSGDRALHNEQFF
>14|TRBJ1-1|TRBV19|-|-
TGTGCCAGTACTTTAGACATCGGTTGGACTGAAGCTTTCTTT
CASTLDIGWTEAFF
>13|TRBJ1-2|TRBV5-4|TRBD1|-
TGTGCCAGCAGCTTTCAAGGGGGCGAGGGCTACACCTTC
CASSFQGGEGYTF
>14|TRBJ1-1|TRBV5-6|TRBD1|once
TGTGCCAGCAGCTGGGGACAGGTGAACACTGAAGCTTTCTTT
CASSWGQVNTEAFF
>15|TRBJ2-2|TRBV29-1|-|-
TGCAGCGTTCCCAACCCGGGAGTAGGCACCGGGGAGCTGTTTTTT
CSVPNPGVGTGELFF
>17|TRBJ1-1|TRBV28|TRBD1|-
TGTGCCAGCAGTCCGCCCGGGACAGGGTCTATGAACACTGAAGCTTTCTTT
CASSPPGTGSMNTEAFF
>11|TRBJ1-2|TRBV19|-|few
TGTGCCATCAGGGGTGACTATGGCTACACCTTC
CAIRGDYGYTF
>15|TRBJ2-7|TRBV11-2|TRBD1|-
TGTGCCAGCAGCTTAGAGGACAGGAGCTCCTACGAGCAGTACTTC
CASSLEDRSSYEQYF
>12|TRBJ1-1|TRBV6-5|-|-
TGTGCCAGCAGACCCTCAGGGTGGGAAGCTTTCTTT
CASRPSGWEAFF